These 10 T cell receptor beta chains share one sample of origin, sequenced in a study of blood T cell repertoires in COVID-19. The assay was immunoSEQ multiplex PCR, and TCRdb's table has in-frame clones only and misses some. This repertoire shows about 230,000 clones, over 70% found once; its top ten account for roughly 8%. The sequenced material came from peripheral blood. The receptors shown here come from an elderly woman with acute or convalescent COVID-19.

V usage is TRBV2 and J usage is TRBJ1-1; maybe TRBD1 (5 bases). The length of the CDR3 is 17 residues. V was cut by 4 bases and J by 1 base, with 19 bases left in between. In germline, CDR1 is SNHLY, CDR2 FYNNEI. CDR3 sequence reads: CASSAVEGREANTEAFF. The CDR3 DNA reads as TGTGCCAGCAGTGCGGTGGAGGGCAGGGAGGCGAACACTGAAGCTTTCTTT.

The genes are TRBV2 and TRBJ2-7; TRBD1 aligns across 7 bases. In germline, CDR1 is SNHLY, CDR2 FYNNEI. J was trimmed by 6 bases and V by 6 bases; bases with no gene match: 8. The CDR3 runs 13 residues. The chain's CDR3 is CASRATGAGEQYF. The CDR3 coding sequence is TGTGCCAGCAGAGCAACAGGGGCGGGCGAGCAGTACTTC. Full variable domain (outside the CDR3, taken from reference TRBV2 and TRBJ2-7): EPEVTQTPSHQVTQMGQEVILRCVPISNHLYFYWYRQILGQKVEFLVSFYNNEISEKSEIFDDQFSVERPDGSNFTLKIRSTKLEDSAMYFCASRATGAGEQYFGPGTRLTVT.

Points on this clone: The same CDR3 can be traced to other DNA sequences in this sample. The rearrangement joins TRBV28 to TRBJ2-7; 8 nucleotides align to TRBD1. The CDR3 contains 12 residues. The germline V gene has CDR1 MDHEN and CDR2 SYDVKM. Trimming at V came to 9 bases and at J to 3 bases, leaving 4 bases not matched to a gene. CDR3 coding DNA: TGTGCCAGTCGGACAGGGTTCTACGAGCAGTACTTC. Amino acid sequence: CASRTGFYEQYF.

This clone was seen only a few times. CDR3 bases: TGTGCCAGCAGCTTAGGACAGGGGTTGCGCTACACCTTC. Amino acids: CASSLGQGLRYTF. The chain has TRBV7-6 and TRBJ1-2; 8 bases are a match to TRBD1. The CDR3 consists of 13 residues. The germline V gene has CDR1 SGHVS and CDR2 FNYEAQ. J lost 9 bases, V lost 1 base, and 4 bases had no gene match.

The chain recombines TRBV5-1 with TRBJ1-3; a weak D match, TRBD1 (6 bases). The ends were cut back, 4 bases at V and 4 bases at J, with 12 bases in the middle. This CDR3 spans 14 amino acids. CDR1 is SGHRS, CDR2 YFSETQ, per germline. The chain's CDR3 is CASSAQGPGNTIYF. Here the CDR3 DNA reads TGCGCCAGCAGCGCCCAGGGGCCAGGAAACACCATATATTTT.

This rearrangement joins TRBV19 to TRBJ1-5; D remains unclear. The CDR3 runs 15 residues. V was shortened by 4 bases and J by 9 bases, with 19 bases between the two germline ends. In germline, CDR1 is LNHDA, CDR2 SQIVND (reference sequence). The CDR3 DNA reads TGTGCCAGTAGTACAACCCGTGGACTGGCCGGGCCCCAGCATTTT. It translates to CASSTTRGLAGPQHF. The full variable domain, completed using reference TRBV19 and TRBJ1-5, is DGGITQSPKYLFRKEGQNVTLSCEQNLNHDAMYWYRQDPGQGLRLIYYSQIVNDFQKGDIAEGYSVSREKKESFPLTVTSAQKNPTAFYLCASSTTRGLAGPQHFGDGTRLSIL.

This sequence joins TRBV5-4 and TRBJ2-6; TRBD1 might be the D (6 bases). The CDR3 has 17 residues. CDR1 and CDR2 (germline): SGHNT, YYREEE (reference sequence). V dropped 5 bases and J dropped 0 bases, with 15 bases sitting between them. CDR3 residues: CASSPNKGGSGANVLTF. Written as DNA, the CDR3 is TGTGCCAGCAGTCCCAATAAAGGGGGCTCTGGGGCCAACGTCCTGACTTTC.

The chain employs TRBV10-3 and TRBJ1-2; D ambiguous. Trimming cost V 0 bases and J 6 bases, with 20 bases left between them. CDR3 length equals 17 residues. Germline V gene lookup returns CDR1 ENHRY and CDR2 SYGVKD. Here the CDR3 DNA reads TGTGCCATCAGTGAGTCCTTGCAGGCGAGTCGGGAGCATGGCTACACCTTC. Translating it yields CAISESLQASREHGYTF.

J is TRBJ1-4 and V is TRBV27; D gene ambiguous. The V end was cut by 0 bases, the J end by 5 bases, with 10 bases between. CDR1 and CDR2 from the germline V gene are MNHEY and SMNVEV (reference sequence). The CDR3 sequence is 15 residues long. CDR3 DNA sequence: TGTGCCAGCAGTTTATCGTACAGCTCCAATGAAAAACTGTTTTTT. It codes for CASSLSYSSNEKLFF. Filled out from reference TRBV27 and TRBJ1-4, the complete variable domain reads EAQVTQNPRYLITVTGKKLTVTCSQNMNHEYMSWYRQDPGLGLRQIYYSMNVEVTDKGDVPEGYKVSRKEKRNFPLILESPSPNQTSLYFCASSLSYSSNEKLFFGSGTQLSVL.

The chain has TRBV2 and TRBJ2-3; TRBD2 matches at 9 bases. The CDR3 extends over 17 amino acids. Germline loops: CDR1 SNHLY, CDR2 FYNNEI. V shed 4 bases, J shed 0 bases, and the junction held 8 bases outside the gene matches. CDR3 residues: CASSVGVAGGSTDTQYF. DNA for the CDR3: TGTGCCAGCAGTGTGGGGGTGGCGGGAGGGAGCACAGATACGCAGTATTTT. The full variable domain, completed using reference TRBV2 and TRBJ2-3, is EPEVTQTPSHQVTQMGQEVILRCVPISNHLYFYWYRQILGQKVEFLVSFYNNEISEKSEIFDDQFSVERPDGSNFTLKIRSTKLEDSAMYFCASSVGVAGGSTDTQYFGPGTRLTVL.